These 12 T cell receptor beta chains were all obtained from the same sample, sequenced in a study of cytomegalovirus exposure and HLA in healthy donors. 13 Jbeta primers and 60 Vbeta primers were used for the PCR. TCRdb's copy holds only in-frame clones and misses some; the assay was immunoSEQ multiplex PCR. The sample includes about 89,000 clones, just over 65% seen only once; the top ten take 2.1%. Sequencing was carried out using PBMCs. The source is a man aged 25-40 years in good health and CMV-seronegative.

The chain carries TRBV4-2 and TRBJ2-3, with D maybe TRBD2 (5 bases). The length of the CDR3 is 13 residues. Trimming stripped 5 bases from V and 2 bases from J, with 8 bases between. The germline V gene encodes CDR1 LGHNA and CDR2 YNFKEQ. The CDR3: CASSTGDTDTQYF. The CDR3 nucleotides are TGTGCCAGCAGCACCGGGGACACAGATACGCAGTATTTT.

This sequence joins TRBV30 and TRBJ1-1; 8 bases are shared with TRBD1. The CDR3 has 13 residues. Germline V gene sequence: CDR1 GTSNPN, CDR2 SVGIG (reference sequence). Trimming at V came to 2 bases and at J to 4 bases, leaving 3 bases not matched to a gene. The CDR3 DNA reads as TGTGCCTGGAGTATAACAGGGGGCACTGAAGCTTTCTTT. It translates to CAWSITGGTEAFF.

The chain couples TRBV28 to TRBJ1-3; no reliable D call. This CDR3 region has 14 residues. CDR1 is MDHEN and CDR2 is SYDVKM in the germline V gene. Between the trimmed V and J ends, which lost 6 bases and 0 bases, there was a span of 9 bases. The CDR3 DNA follows: TGTGCCAGCAGCCGAACAGTCTCTGGAAACACCATATATTTT. Protein sequence: CASSRTVSGNTIYF.

The chain links TRBV7-9 to TRBJ2-1, with 8 bases that match TRBD1. CDR1 and CDR2 from the germline V gene are SEHNR and FQNEAQ (reference sequence). With 5 bases clipped from V and 6 bases from J, the junction kept 6 bases outside the gene matches. This CDR3 contains 14 residues. The CDR3 sequence is CASSDGQGPNEQFF. CDR3 DNA sequence: TGTGCCAGCAGCGACGGACAGGGCCCCAATGAGCAGTTCTTC.

This CDR3 reads CAWSVLPDTQYF. The CDR3 region has the DNA TGTGCCTGGAGTGTACTGCCAGATACGCAGTATTTT. The chain uses TRBV30 and TRBJ2-3; D is unclear. The germline V gene encodes CDR1 GTSNPN and CDR2 SVGIG (reference sequence). Trimming took 0 bases from V and 4 from J, leaving 5 bases between them. This CDR3 spans 12 amino acids.

The chain employs TRBV7-9 and TRBJ2-1; 9 nucleotides agree with TRBD1. This CDR3 is 19 amino acids long. J gave up 0 bases and V 3 bases, and 12 bases lay outside the gene matches. Germline V gives CDR1 SEHNR, CDR2 FQNEAQ (reference sequence). The DNA of the CDR3 is TGTGCCAGCAGCTTTCTCGGACAGGGGAAAAAGAGCTCCTACAATGAGCAGTTCTTC. It is translated as CASSFLGQGKKSSYNEQFF.

The chain combines TRBV6-5 with TRBJ2-7; 9 positions match TRBD2. Germline loops: CDR1 MNHEY, CDR2 SVGAGI. The V gene end was trimmed by 6 bases and the J gene end by 4 bases; junction bases not matched to a gene: 10. This CDR3 is 15 amino acids long. The CDR3 DNA sequence: TGTGCCAGCAGAACAGCGGGGGGTGGGTTGTACGAGCAGTACTTC. This gives the protein CASRTAGGGLYEQYF.

This chain's CDR3 is CASRYRDANEKLFF. For the CDR3, the DNA is TGTGCCAGCAGGTACCGGGATGCTAATGAAAAACTGTTTTTT. The J gene is TRBJ1-4, the V gene TRBV6-1; unclear D gene. Trimming took 6 bases from V and 3 from J, leaving 11 bases between them. This CDR3 spans 14 amino acids. The germline V gene has CDR1 MNHNS and CDR2 SASEGT.

The rearrangement uses TRBV27 and TRBJ1-1; tentatively, D is TRBD1 (5 bases). This CDR3 has 14 residues. V lost 4 bases and J lost 1, with 10 bases in between. Germline V gene data show CDR1 as MNHEY and CDR2 as SMNVEV (reference sequence). In DNA, the CDR3 is TGTGCCAGCAGTTCGTTGACAGCGAACACTGAAGCTTTCTTT. Protein product: CASSSLTANTEAFF.

This clone came up once. The CDR3 sequence is CASSLGGTGGLDEQYF. CDR3 in DNA: TGTGCCAGCAGCCTGGGGGGGACAGGGGGCCTGGACGAGCAGTACTTC. The chain has TRBV9 and TRBJ2-7; TRBD1 agrees at 12 bases. The CDR3 runs to 16 residues. V shed 4 bases, J shed 5 bases, and the junction held 10 bases outside the gene matches. Germline V gene lookup returns CDR1 SGDLS and CDR2 YYNGEE.

V gene TRBV2 combines with J gene TRBJ2-1, with 9 bases identical to TRBD1. Losses at the gene ends were 6 bases for V and 7 bases for J; bases not matched to a gene: 7. CDR3 length equals 14 residues. Germline lookup yields CDR1 SNHLY and CDR2 FYNNEI. This CDR3 reads CASRFEDRGNEQFF. The CDR3 coding sequence is TGTGCCAGCAGATTCGAGGACAGGGGAAATGAGCAGTTCTTC.

The chain couples TRBV7-2 to TRBJ2-1; 8 bases line up with TRBD1. Germline V gives CDR1 SGHTA, CDR2 FQGNSA. The CDR3 extends over 14 amino acids. V lost 8 bases to trimming and J lost 8 bases; unmatched junction nucleotides: 11. The CDR3 nucleotides are TGTGCCAGCTCCCTGGACAGGGTTAAAGATGAGCAGTTCTTC. Protein product: CASSLDRVKDEQFF.